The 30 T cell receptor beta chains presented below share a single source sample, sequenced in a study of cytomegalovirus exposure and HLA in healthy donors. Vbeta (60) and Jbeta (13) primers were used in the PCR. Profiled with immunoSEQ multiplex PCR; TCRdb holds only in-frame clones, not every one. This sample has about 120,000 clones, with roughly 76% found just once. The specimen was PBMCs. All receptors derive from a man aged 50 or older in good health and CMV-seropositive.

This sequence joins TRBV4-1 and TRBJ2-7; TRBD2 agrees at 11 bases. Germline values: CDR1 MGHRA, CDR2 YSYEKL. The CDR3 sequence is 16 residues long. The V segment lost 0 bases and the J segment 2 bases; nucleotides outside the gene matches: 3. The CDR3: CASSQDQLAGAYEQYF. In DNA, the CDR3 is TGCGCCAGCAGCCAAGATCAACTAGCGGGGGCCTACGAGCAGTACTTC.

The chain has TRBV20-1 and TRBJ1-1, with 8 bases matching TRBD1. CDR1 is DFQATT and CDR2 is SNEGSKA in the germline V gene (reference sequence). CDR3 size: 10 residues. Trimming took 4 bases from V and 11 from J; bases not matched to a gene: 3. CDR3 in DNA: TGCAGTGCTAACAGGGGGGATGCTTTCTTT. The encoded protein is CSANRGDAFF.

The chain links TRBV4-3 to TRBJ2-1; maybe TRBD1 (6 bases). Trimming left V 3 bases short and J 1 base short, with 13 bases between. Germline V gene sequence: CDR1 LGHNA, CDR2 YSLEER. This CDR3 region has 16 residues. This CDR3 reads CASSQLKGESYNEQFF. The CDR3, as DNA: TGCGCCAGCAGCCAGCTGAAGGGGGAGTCCTACAATGAGCAGTTCTTC.

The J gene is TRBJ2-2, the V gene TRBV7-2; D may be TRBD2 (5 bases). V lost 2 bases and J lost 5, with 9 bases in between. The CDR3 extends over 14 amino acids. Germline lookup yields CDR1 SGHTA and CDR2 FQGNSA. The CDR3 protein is CASSLFEGTGELFF. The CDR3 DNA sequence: TGTGCCAGCAGCTTATTTGAGGGAACCGGGGAGCTGTTTTTT. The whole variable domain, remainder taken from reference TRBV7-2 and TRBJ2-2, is GAGVSQSPSNKVTEKGKDVELRCDPISGHTALYWYRQSLGQGLEFLIYFQGNSAPDKSGLPSDRFSAERTGGSVSTLTIQRTQQEDSAVYLCASSLFEGTGELFFGEGSRLTVL.

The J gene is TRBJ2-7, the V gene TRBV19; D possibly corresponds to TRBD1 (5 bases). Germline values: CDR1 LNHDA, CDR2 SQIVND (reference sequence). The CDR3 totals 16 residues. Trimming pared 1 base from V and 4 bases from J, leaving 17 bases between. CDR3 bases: TGTGCCAGTAGTATAGGATTTGGGGCTTACACGTACGAGCAGTACTTC. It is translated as CASSIGFGAYTYEQYF.

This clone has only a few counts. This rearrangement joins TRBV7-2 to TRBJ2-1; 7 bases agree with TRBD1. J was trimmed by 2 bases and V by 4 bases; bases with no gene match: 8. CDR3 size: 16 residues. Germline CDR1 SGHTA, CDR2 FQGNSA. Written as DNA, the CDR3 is TGTGCCAGCAGCTCACAGGGGTATGGCCCCTACAATGAGCAGTTCTTC. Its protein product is CASSSQGYGPYNEQFF. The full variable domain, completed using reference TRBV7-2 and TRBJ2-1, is GAGVSQSPSNKVTEKGKDVELRCDPISGHTALYWYRQSLGQGLEFLIYFQGNSAPDKSGLPSDRFSAERTGGSVSTLTIQRTQQEDSAVYLCASSSQGYGPYNEQFFGPGTRLTVL.

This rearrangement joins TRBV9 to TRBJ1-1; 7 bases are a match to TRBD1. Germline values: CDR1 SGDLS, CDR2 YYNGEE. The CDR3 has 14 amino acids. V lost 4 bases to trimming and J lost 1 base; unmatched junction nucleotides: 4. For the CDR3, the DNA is TGTGCCAGCAGCCGAGACAGGGAGAACACTGAAGCTTTCTTT. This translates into CASSRDRENTEAFF.

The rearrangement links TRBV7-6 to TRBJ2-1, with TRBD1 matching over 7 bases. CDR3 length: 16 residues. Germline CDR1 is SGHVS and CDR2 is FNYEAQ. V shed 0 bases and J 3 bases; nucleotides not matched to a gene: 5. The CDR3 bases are TGTGCCAGCAGCTTAGCGCACGGGACAGACTACAATGAGCAGTTCTTC. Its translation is CASSLAHGTDYNEQFF.

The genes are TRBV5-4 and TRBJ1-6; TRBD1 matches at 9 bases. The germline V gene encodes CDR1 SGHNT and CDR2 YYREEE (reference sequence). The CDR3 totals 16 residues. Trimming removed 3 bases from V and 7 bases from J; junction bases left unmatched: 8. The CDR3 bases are TGTGCCAGCAGCTCAGACAGGGGGAGGCCCAATTCACCCCTCCACTTT. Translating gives CASSSDRGRPNSPLHF.

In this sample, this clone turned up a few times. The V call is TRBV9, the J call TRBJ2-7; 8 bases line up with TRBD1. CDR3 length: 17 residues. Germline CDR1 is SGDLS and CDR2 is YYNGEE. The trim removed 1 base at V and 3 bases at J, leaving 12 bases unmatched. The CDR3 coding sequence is TGTGCCAGCAGCGTAACAGACAGGGGTCTTTCTAGCTACGAGCAGTACTTC. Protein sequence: CASSVTDRGLSSYEQYF. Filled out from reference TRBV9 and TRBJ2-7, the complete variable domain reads DSGVTQTPKHLITATGQRVTLRCSPRSGDLSVYWYQQSLDQGLQFLIQYYNGEERAKGNILERFSAQQFPDLHSELNLSSLELGDSALYFCASSVTDRGLSSYEQYFGPGTRLTVT.

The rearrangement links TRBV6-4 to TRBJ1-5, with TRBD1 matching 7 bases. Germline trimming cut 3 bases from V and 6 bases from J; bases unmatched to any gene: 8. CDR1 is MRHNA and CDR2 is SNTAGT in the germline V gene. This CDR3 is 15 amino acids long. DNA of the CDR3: TGTGCCAGCAGTGAGAGCGGAGGGGGCAGTCAGCCCCAGCATTTT. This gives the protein CASSESGGGSQPQHF.

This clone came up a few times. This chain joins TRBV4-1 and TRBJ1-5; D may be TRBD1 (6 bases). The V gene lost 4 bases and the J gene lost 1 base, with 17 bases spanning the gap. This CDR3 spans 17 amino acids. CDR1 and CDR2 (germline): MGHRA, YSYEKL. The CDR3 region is CASSPVGGGRSNQPQHF. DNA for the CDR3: TGCGCCAGCAGCCCCGTTGGGGGGGGGCGGAGCAATCAGCCCCAGCATTTT.

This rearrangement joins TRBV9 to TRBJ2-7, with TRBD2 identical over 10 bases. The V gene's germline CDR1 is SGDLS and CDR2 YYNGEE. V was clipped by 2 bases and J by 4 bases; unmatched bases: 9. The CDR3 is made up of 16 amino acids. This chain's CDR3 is CASSVLSGGAVYEQYF. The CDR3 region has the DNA TGTGCCAGCAGCGTCCTAAGCGGGGGGGCCGTTTACGAGCAGTACTTC.

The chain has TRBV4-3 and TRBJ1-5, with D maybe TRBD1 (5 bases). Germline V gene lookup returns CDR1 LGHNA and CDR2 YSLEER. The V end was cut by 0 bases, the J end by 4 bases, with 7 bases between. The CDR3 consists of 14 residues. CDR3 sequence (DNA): TGCGCCAGCAGCCAAGACCGGGGGAATCAGCCCCAGCATTTT. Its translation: CASSQDRGNQPQHF.

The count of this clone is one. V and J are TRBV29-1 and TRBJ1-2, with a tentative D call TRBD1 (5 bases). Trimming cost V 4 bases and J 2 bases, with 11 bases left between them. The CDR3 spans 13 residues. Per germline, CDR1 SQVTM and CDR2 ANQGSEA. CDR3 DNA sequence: TGCAGCGTTGTTGGGGCTTTCAACTATGGCTACACCTTC. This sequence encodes CSVVGAFNYGYTF. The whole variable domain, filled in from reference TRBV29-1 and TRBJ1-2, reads SAVISQKPSRDICQRGTSLTIQCQVDSQVTMMFWYRQQPGQSLTLIATANQGSEATYESGFVIDKFPISRPNLTFSTLTVSNMSPEDSSIYLCSVVGAFNYGYTFGSGTRLTVV.

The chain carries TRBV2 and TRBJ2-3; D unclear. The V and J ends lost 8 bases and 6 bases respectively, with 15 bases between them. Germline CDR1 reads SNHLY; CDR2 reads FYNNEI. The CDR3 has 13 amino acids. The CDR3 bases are TGTGCCAGCGGAGTCGAGGTTTGGGATACGCAGTATTTT. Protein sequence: CASGVEVWDTQYF. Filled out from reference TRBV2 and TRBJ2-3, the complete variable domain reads EPEVTQTPSHQVTQMGQEVILRCVPISNHLYFYWYRQILGQKVEFLVSFYNNEISEKSEIFDDQFSVERPDGSNFTLKIRSTKLEDSAMYFCASGVEVWDTQYFGPGTRLTVL.

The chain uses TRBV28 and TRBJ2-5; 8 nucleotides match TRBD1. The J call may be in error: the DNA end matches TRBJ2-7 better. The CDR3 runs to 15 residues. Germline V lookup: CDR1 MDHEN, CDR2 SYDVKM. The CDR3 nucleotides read TGTGCCAGCAGTTTACCCCTCAGGGGGCTCTACGAGCAGTACTTC. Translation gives CASSLPLRGLYEQYF.

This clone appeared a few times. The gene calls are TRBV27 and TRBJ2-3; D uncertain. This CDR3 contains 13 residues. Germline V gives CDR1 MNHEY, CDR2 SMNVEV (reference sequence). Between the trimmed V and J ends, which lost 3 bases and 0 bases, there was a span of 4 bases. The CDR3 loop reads CASSFQSTDTQYF. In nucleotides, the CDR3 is TGTGCCAGCAGTTTCCAAAGCACAGATACGCAGTATTTT.

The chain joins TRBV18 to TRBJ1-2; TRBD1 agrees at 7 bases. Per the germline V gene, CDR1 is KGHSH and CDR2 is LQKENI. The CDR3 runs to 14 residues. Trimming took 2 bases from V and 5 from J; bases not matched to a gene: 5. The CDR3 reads CASSPFDRDYGYTF. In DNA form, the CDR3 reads TGTGCCAGCTCACCATTCGACAGGGATTATGGCTACACCTTC.

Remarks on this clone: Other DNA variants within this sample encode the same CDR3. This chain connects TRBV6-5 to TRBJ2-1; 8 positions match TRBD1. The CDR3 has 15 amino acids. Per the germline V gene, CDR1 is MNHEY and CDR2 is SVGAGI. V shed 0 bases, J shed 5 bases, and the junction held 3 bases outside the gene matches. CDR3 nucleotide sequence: TGTGCCAGCAGTTACTCCGGACAGGGAAACAATGAGCAGTTCTTC. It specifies CASSYSGQGNNEQFF.

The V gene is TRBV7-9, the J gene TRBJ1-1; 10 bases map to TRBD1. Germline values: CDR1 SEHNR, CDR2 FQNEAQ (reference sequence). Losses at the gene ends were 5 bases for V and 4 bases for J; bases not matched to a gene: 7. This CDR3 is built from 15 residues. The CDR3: CASSTLGQGSTEAFF. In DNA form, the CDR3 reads TGTGCCAGCAGCACCCTGGGACAGGGGAGCACTGAAGCTTTCTTT.

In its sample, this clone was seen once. The CDR3 DNA is TGTGCCAGCTCTCGGGGGGGCGCGCCAGAGACCCAGTACTTC. Protein product: CASSRGGAPETQYF. The genes are TRBV5-4 and TRBJ2-5; 8 bases map to TRBD2. Per germline, CDR1 SGHNT and CDR2 YYREEE (reference sequence). With 7 bases clipped from V and 4 bases from J, the junction kept 9 bases outside the gene matches. CDR3 size: 14 residues.

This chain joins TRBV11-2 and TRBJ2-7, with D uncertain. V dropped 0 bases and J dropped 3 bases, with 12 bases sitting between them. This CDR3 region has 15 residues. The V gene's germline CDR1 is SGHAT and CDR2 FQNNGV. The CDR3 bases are TGTGCCAGCAGCTTAGAAGCTGTCGTTATCTACGAGCAGTACTTC. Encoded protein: CASSLEAVVIYEQYF.

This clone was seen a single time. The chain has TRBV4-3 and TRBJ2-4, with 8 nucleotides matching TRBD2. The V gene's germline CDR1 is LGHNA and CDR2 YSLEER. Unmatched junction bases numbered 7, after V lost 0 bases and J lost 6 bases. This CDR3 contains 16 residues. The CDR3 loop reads CASSQESAGGRNIQYF. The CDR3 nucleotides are TGCGCCAGCAGCCAAGAGTCCGCGGGGGGCCGAAACATTCAGTACTTC.

The CDR3 spells CASDSGGADTQYF. The CDR3 DNA follows: TGTGCCAGCGATAGCGGGGGGGCAGATACGCAGTATTTT. V gene TRBV7-9 combines with J gene TRBJ2-3, with 11 bases that match TRBD2. CDR1 is SEHNR and CDR2 is FQNEAQ in the germline V gene (reference sequence). The CDR3 consists of 13 residues. Unmatched junction bases numbered 2, after V lost 8 bases and J lost 4 bases.

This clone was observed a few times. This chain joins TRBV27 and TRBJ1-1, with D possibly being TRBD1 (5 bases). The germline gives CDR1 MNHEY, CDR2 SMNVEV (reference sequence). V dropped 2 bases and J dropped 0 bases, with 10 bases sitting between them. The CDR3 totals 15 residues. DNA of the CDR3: TGTGCCAGCAGTTTACGGTCAGGGTTGAACACTGAAGCTTTCTTT. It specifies CASSLRSGLNTEAFF.

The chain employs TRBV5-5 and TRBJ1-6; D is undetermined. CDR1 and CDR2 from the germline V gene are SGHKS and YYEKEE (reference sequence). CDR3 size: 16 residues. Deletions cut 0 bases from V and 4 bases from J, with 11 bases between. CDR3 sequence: CASSLALSTYNSPLHF. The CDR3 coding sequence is TGTGCCAGCAGCTTGGCCCTTTCGACATATAATTCACCCCTCCACTTT.

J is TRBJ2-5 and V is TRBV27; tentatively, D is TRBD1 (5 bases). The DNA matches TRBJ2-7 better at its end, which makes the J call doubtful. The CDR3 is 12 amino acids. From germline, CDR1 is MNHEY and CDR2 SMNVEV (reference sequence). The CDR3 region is CASSRQGYEQYF. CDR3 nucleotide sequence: TGTGCCAGCAGTAGGCAGGGCTACGAGCAGTACTTC.

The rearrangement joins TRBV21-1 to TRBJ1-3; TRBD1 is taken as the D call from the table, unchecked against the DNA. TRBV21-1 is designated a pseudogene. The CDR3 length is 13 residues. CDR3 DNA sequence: TGTGCCAGCAGAGATAGGGGGTTCAACACCATATATTTT. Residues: CASRDRGFNTIYF.

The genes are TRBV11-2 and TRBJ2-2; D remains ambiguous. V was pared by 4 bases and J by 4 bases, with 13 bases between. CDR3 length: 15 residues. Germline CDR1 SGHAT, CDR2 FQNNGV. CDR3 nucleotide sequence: TGTGCCAGCAGCTCCCAGTCAAGTTCCACCGGGGAGCTGTTTTTT. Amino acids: CASSSQSSSTGELFF. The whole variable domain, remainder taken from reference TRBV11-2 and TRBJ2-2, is EAGVAQSPRYKIIEKRQSVAFWCNPISGHATLYWYQQILGQGPKLLIQFQNNGVVDDSQLPKDRFSAERLKGVDSTLKIQPAKLEDSAVYLCASSSQSSSTGELFFGEGSRLTVL.